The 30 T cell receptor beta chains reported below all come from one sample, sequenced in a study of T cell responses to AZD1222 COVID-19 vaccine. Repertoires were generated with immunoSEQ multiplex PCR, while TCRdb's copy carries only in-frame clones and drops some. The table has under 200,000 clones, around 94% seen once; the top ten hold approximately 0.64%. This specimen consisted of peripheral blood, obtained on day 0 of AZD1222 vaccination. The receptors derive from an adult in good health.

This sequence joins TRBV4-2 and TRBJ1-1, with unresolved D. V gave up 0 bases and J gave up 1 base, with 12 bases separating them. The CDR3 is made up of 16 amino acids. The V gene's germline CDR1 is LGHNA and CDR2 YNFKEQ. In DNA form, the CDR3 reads TGTGCCAGCAGCCAAGATCCCCGGGCAGGGAACACTGAAGCTTTCTTT. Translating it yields CASSQDPRAGNTEAFF.

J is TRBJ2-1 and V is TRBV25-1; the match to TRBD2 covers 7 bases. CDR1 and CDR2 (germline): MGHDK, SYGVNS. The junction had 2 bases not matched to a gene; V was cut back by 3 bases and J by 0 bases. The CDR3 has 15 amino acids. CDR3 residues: CASSDGGSSYNEQFF. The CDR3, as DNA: TGTGCCAGCAGTGACGGCGGGAGCTCCTACAATGAGCAGTTCTTC.

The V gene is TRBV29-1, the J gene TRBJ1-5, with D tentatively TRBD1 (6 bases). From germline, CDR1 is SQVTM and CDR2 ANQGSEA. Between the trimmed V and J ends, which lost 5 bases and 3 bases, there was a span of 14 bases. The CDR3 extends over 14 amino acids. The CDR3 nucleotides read TGCAGCGTTTTGCTGGGGGCCAACAATCAGCCCCAGCATTTT. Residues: CSVLLGANNQPQHF.

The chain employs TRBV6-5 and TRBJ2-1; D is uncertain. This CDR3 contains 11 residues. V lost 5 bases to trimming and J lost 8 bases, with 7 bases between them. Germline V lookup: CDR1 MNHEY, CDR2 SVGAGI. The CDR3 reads CASSPGHEQFF. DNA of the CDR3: TGTGCCAGCAGTCCCGGGCATGAGCAGTTCTTC.

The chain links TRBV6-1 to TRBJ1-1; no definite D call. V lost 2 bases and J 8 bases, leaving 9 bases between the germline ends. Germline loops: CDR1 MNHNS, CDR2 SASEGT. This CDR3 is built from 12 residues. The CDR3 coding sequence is TGTGCCAGCAGTGAATGGGTAGGGGAAGCTTTCTTT. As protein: CASSEWVGEAFF.

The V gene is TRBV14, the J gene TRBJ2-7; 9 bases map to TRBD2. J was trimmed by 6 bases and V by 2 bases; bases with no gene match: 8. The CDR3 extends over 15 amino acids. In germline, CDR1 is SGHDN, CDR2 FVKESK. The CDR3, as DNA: TGTGCCAGCAGCCAACCGGGACTAGCAATCACCGAGCAGTACTTC. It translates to CASSQPGLAITEQYF.

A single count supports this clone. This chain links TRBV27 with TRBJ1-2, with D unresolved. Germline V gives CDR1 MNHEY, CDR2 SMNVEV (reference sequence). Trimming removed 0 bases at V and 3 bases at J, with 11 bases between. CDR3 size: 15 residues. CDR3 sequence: CASSLSQNPYYGYTF. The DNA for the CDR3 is TGTGCCAGCAGTTTATCCCAGAACCCCTACTATGGCTACACCTTC.

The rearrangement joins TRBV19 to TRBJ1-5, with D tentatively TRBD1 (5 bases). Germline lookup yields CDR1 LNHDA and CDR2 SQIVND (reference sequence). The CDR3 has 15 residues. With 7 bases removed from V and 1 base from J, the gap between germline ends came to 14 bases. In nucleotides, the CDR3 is TGTGCCAGTACCACGGGACCCCTGAGCAATCAGCCCCAGCATTTT. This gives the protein CASTTGPLSNQPQHF. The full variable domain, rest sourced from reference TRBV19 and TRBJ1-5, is DGGITQSPKYLFRKEGQNVTLSCEQNLNHDAMYWYRQDPGQGLRLIYYSQIVNDFQKGDIAEGYSVSREKKESFPLTVTSAQKNPTAFYLCASTTGPLSNQPQHFGDGTRLSIL.

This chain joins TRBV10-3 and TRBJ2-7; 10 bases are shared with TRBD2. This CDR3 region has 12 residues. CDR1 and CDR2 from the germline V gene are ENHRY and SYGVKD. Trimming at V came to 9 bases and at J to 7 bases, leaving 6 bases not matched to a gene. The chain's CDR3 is CAMGRLAGEQYF. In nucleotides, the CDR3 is TGTGCCATGGGGAGACTAGCGGGTGAGCAGTACTTC.

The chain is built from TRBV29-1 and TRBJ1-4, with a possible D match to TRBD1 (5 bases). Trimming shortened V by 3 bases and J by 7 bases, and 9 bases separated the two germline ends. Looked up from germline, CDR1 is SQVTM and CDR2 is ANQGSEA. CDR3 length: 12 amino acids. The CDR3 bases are TGCAGCGTTGATCAGGGAACTGAAAAACTGTTTTTT. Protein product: CSVDQGTEKLFF.

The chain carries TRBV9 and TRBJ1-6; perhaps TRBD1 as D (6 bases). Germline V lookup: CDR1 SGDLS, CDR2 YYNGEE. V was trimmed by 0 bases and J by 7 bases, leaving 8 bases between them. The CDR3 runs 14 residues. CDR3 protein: CASSVGTANSPLHF. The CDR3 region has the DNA TGTGCCAGCAGCGTAGGGACAGCCAATTCACCCCTCCACTTT.

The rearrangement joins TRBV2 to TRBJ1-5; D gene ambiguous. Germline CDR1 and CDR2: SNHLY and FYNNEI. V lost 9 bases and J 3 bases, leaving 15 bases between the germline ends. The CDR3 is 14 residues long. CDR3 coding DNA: TGTGCCAGTGTAGACAAGGCCCTCAATCAGCCCCAGCATTTT. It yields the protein CASVDKALNQPQHF.

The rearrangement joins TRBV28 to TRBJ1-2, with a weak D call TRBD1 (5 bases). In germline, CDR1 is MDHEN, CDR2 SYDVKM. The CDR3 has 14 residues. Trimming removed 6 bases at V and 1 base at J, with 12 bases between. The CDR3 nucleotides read TGTGCCAGCAGCTTGGGGGGGGTTAACTATGGCTACACCTTC. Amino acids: CASSLGGVNYGYTF.

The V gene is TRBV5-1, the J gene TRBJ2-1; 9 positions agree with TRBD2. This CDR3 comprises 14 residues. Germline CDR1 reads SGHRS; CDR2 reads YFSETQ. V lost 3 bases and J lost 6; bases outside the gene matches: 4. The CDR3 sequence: CASSYAGGGNEQFF. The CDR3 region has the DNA TGCGCCAGCAGCTATGCGGGAGGGGGCAATGAGCAGTTCTTC.

CDR3 region: CASSSRFGQLLNQPQHF. In DNA, the CDR3 is TGTGCCAGCAGTTCGAGATTTGGACAGCTTCTCAATCAGCCCCAGCATTTT. V and J are TRBV27 and TRBJ1-5; the D gene is possibly TRBD1 (6 bases). The V end was cut by 4 bases, the J end by 3 bases, with 19 bases between. Germline assignment: CDR1 MNHEY and CDR2 SMNVEV (reference sequence). The CDR3 sequence is 17 residues long.

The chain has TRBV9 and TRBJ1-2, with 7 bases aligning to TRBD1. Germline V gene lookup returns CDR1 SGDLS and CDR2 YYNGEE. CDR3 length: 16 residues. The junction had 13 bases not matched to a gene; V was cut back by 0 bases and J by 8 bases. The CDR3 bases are TGTGCCAGCAGCGTAGGTTTGTCACGGGACAGAGGGGGCTACACCTTC. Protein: CASSVGLSRDRGGYTF.

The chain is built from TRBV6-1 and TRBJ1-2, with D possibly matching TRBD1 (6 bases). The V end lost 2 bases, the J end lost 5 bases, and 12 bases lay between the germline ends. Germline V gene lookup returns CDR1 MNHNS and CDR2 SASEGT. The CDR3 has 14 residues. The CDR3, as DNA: TGTGCCAGCAGTGAAAGGGGGGGAGGTTATGGCTACACCTTC. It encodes CASSERGGGYGYTF.

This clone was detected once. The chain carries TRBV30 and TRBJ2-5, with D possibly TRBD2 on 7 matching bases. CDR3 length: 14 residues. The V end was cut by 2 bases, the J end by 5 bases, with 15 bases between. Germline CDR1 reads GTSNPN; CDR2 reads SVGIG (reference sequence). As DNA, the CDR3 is TGTGCCTGGAGTACAGGGAGGGTCGTTGAGACCCAGTACTTC. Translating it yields CAWSTGRVVETQYF.

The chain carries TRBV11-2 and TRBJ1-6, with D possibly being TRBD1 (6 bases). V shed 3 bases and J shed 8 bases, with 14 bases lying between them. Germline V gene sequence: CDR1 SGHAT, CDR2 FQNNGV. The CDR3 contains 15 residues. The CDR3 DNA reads TGTGCCAGCAGCTTTTCCCGCGGGGGCGATTCACCCCTCCACTTT. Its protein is CASSFSRGGDSPLHF.

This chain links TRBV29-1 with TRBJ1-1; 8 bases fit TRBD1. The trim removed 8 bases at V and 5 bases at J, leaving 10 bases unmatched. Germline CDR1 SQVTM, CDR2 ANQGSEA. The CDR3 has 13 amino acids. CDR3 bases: TGCAGCACTGGAGACAGGGGCAGTACTGAAGCTTTCTTT. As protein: CSTGDRGSTEAFF.

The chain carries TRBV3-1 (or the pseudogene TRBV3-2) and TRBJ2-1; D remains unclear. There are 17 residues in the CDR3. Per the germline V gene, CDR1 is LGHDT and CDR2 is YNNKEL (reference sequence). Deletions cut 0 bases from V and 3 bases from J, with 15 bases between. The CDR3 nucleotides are TGTGCCAGCAGCCAAGATCACTTGGCGGATGGCTACAATGAGCAGTTCTTC. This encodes CASSQDHLADGYNEQFF.

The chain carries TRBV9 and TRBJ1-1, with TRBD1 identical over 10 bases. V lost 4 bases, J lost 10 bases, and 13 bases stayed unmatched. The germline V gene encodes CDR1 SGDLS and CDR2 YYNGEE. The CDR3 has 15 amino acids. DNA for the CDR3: TGTGCCAGCAGCCCCAAAGGGGGACAGGGGTCTATAGCTTTCTTT. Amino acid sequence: CASSPKGGQGSIAFF.

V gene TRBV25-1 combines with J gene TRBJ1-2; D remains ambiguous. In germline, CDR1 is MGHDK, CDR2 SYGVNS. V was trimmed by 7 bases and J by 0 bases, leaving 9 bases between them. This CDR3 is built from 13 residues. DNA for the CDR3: TGTGCCAGCAATGGGAATTCTAACTATGGCTACACCTTC. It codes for CASNGNSNYGYTF.

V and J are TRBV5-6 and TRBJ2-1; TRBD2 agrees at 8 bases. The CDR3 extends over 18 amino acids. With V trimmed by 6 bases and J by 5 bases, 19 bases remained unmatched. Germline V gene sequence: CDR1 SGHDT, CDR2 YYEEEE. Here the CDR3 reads CASKLQWQGLEANNEQFF. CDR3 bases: TGTGCCAGCAAGCTGCAATGGCAGGGACTAGAAGCTAACAATGAGCAGTTCTTC.

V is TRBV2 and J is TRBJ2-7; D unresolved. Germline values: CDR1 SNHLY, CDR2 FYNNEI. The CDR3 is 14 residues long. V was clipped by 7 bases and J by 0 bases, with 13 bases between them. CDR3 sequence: CASIRLLNSYEQYF. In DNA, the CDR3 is TGTGCCAGCATCAGGCTACTAAACTCCTACGAGCAGTACTTC.

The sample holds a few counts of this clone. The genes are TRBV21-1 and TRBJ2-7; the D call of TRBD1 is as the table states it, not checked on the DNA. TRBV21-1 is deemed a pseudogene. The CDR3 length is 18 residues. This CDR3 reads CASSIGGGGPPFYEEQYF. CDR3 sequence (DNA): TGTGCCAGCAGCATAGGAGGAGGGGGCCCTCCTTTTTACGAGGAGCAGTACTTC.

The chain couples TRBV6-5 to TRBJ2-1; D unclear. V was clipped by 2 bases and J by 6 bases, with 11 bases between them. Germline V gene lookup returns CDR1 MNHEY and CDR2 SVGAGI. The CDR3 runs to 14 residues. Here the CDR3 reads CASSYVGPGNEQFF. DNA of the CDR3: TGTGCCAGCAGTTACGTAGGGCCGGGCAATGAGCAGTTCTTC.

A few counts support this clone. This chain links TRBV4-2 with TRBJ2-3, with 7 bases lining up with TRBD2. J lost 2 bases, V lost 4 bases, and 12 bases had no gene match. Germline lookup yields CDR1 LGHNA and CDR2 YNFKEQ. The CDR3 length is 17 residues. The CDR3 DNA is TGTGCCAGCAGCCTTCAGCGGCTAGCGGACTTCACAGATACGCAGTATTTT. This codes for CASSLQRLADFTDTQYF.

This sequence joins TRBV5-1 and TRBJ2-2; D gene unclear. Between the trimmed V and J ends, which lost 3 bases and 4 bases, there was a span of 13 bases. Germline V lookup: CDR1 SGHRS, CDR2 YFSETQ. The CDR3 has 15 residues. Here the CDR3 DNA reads TGCGCCAGCAGCTCCCAGCCAGTGGGCACCGGGGAGCTGTTTTTT. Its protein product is CASSSQPVGTGELFF.

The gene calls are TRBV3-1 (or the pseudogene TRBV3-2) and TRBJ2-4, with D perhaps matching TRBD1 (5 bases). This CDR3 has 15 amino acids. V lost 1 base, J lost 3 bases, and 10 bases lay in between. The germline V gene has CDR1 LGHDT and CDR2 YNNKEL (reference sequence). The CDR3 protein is CASSQGGGFKNIQYF. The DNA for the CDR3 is TGTGCCAGCAGCCAAGGGGGCGGTTTCAAAAACATTCAGTACTTC.